This T cell receptor beta chain was profiled in a study of T cells in tuberculosis. For the study at large: T cells were selected with CD1B tetramers loaded with glucose monomycolate.

After thawing and overnight rest, PBMC were stained with GMM-loaded CD1B tetramer, viability dye and anti-CD3 for sorting. CD1B tetramers were loaded with Rhodococcus equi-derived C32 glucose monomycolate. Sequencing of TCR-alpha and TCR-beta chains was unpaired. The assay was immunoSEQ multiplex PCR, and TCRdb's table has in-frame clones only and misses some. Of around 50,000 clones in the sample, roughly 90% were seen once. In germline, CDR1 is SNHLY, CDR2 FYNNEI. The CDR3 is made up of 16 amino acids. Unmatched junction bases numbered 13, after V lost 5 bases and J lost 8 bases. Material: CD1b-GMM tetramer-negative cells sorted from PBMCs. This TCR was recovered from an adult woman with latent tuberculosis. This chain links TRBV2 with TRBJ1-2, with 11 bases aligning to TRBD1. The CDR3 here is CASSSLGGQGDRGYTF. The CDR3, as DNA: TGTGCCAGCAGTTCACTGGGGGGACAGGGGGATCGCGGCTACACCTTC.